The subject of this entry is one T cell receptor beta chain. This clonotype was detected ten times or more. This clone's antigen is unknown. No base-level quality is on record; no much larger clone is a single base apart. The data originate from a study of T cells in Graves' hyperthyroidism and ophthalmopathy (dated by TCRdb to 2018 to 2020). Describing the broader study: Peripheral blood samples were taken at initial diagnosis, before any treatment was given. TCR V-J signatures able to tell the groups apart were searched for in a discovery cohort of some 100 patients, of whom 40 to 45 had Graves' ophthalmopathy and 57 had stable Graves' hyperthyroidism. An independent validation cohort of around 20 hyperthyroidism patients and about 16 patients who later progressed to ophthalmopathy tested prospective prediction of ophthalmopathy. The 90 to 100 discovery patients were randomly divided into training and test sets at a 7:3 ratio. The study also compared thyroid tissue and blood T-cell repertoires from a handful of Graves' hyperthyroidism patients. Once sampling was done, hyperthyroidism patients were given methimazole at a starting dose of 30 mg daily, whereas ophthalmopathy patients were given high-dose intravenous methylprednisolone. The paper describes TCR Vbeta CDR3 sequencing of about 140 peripheral blood samples, made up of 43 ophthalmopathy patients, some 76 hyperthyroidism patients and 17 progressor patients.

Amplification of TCR beta CDR3 regions was carried out from RNA transcripts. The first round of RT-PCR for the TCR CDR3 was performed with the HTBI primer set and the Qiagen OneStep RT-PCR kit. A second multiplex PCR round built the libraries, followed by size selection and purification. Sequencing of the libraries was done on an Illumina HiSeq2000 using paired-end 100 bp reads. The paper's data handling went like this. SOAPnuke was used to process the raw data, with reads discarded if the reads contained adapters or uncalled bases, had a mean Phred below 15, or lacked an exact constant-primer or identifier match. COPE v1.2.5 was used to merge the high-quality paired reads, and each unique nucleotide sequence was defined as a clonotype. Clonotypes were aligned to IMGT TRBV, TRBD and TRBJ reference segments using MiTCR v1.1. Only V-J combinations with frequency above 0.0001, covering approximately 99% of repertoires, were analysed. The TCS score was defined as the ratio of F50 (clonal expansion) to E x V (chaos), calculated using BLOSUM62-based TCRdist between CDR3 peptides within each V-J. Welch's t-statistics and random forest reduced roughly 540 V-J features to 10 to 15, which were used in a naive Bayes classifier (R e1071). TCRdb itself trimmed the public reads at Q25 with fastp, ran MiXCR and retained productive beta chains. Rows merge per CDR3 protein into single entries with the most common DNA and genes. TCRdb, rather than the study authors, made the V and J calls. The sample includes 400,000 to 550,000 distinct CDR3 sequences, with 14% observed a single time. The ten largest clones take up 15% to 20% of the sample.

Stable Graves' hyperthyroidism was defined as no progression to ophthalmopathy during 18 months of follow-up. Hyperthyroidism patients were newly diagnosed, with disease duration under 2 months, and aged 18 to 65 years. Patients with uncontrolled infections, other autoimmune diseases, pregnancy or lactation were excluded. Diagnoses relied on clinical symptoms, serum thyroxine and TRAb, thyroid ultrasound and orbital computed tomography. PBMCs were isolated from 7.5 to 10 ml of fresh peripheral blood by Ficoll-Paque density gradient centrifugation. Trizol reagent was used to extract total RNA, and RNA quality was then checked on an Agilent 2100 Bioanalyzer. Between the V and J ends, shortened by 4 bases and 9 bases respectively, the junction contains 13 bases. CDR1 and CDR2, looked up from the germline V gene, are SGHTA and FQGTGA. The CDR3 runs 13 amino acids, cysteine and phenylalanine included. Of all the DNA, just the CDR3 is kept, 39 bases in frame from base 1.

What the research found in general, with its limitations: No statistical method was used to fix the sample size in advance, and group allocation was not hidden from the investigators. Most expanded thyroid clonotypes (frequency above 0.001) were also detected in blood, a finding suggesting that blood repertoires may reflect thyroid immune responses. A 13 V-J signature model separated ophthalmopathy from stable hyperthyroidism, with approximately 87% sensitivity and about 81% specificity in cross-validation and 80%/75% in testing. In validation, progression to ophthalmopathy was predicted by the model with 70% to 71% sensitivity and roughly 72% specificity, a median of 6.5 months before onset.

This sequence uses TRBV7-3 and TRBJ2-1, and TRBD2 may be the D gene, going by 5 matching bases. This clonotype was obtained from a woman under 30 with Graves' hyperthyroidism. Sequencing used blood. The nucleotide sequence is TGTGCCAGCAGCTCGTCTACTAGTGGTGAGCAGTTCTTC. This yields the protein CASSSSTSGEQFF.